This TCR beta chain came from a study of T-cell reconstitution after alpha-beta-depleted transplantation in children. General study findings and limits: Newly produced T cells mostly provided counts and TCRbeta diversity after one year, as hyperexpanded clones declined. Surviving recipient cells, namely T cells and thymic progenitors, were the source of high day-60 TCRbeta diversity in some patients. Alpha-beta T cells about two months after transplant reportedly derived from several hundred expanded graft clones.

This clonotype has only a few counts. Antigen: not known. The CDR3 covers 17 residues. The ends lost 3 bases at V and 0 bases at J; junction bases unmatched: 8. Per the germline V gene, CDR1 is DFQATT and CDR2 is SNEGSKA (reference sequence). The TCRbeta library was prepared with unique molecular identifiers. TCRdb re-derived calls from the PCR reads in MiXCR, one entry per CDR3 protein. The top ten clones hold around 15% of a sample with around 100,000 distinct CDR3 sequences, roughly 7.6% of them seen once. The receptor's source is a boy aged 2 to 10 with acute lymphoblastic leukemia, due to receive a stem cell transplant. The J gene is TRBJ2-6, the V gene TRBV20-1; 7 bases are shared with TRBD1. Specimen: PBMCs, collected before TCRalphabeta/CD19-depleted stem cell transplant. The CDR3 here is CSASRQGRHSGANVLTF. The CDR3 DNA reads TGCAGTGCTAGTAGACAGGGTAGACACTCTGGGGCCAACGTCCTGACTTTC.